This paragraph reports one T cell receptor (beta chain). Its specificity is unknown. PCR was performed using 60 Vbeta and 13 Jbeta primers. In the authors' workflow: Later, an analysis found roughly 80 million unique TCR beta chains, and 10 million to 11 million of these were shared. The data were produced by immunoSEQ multiplex PCR, yet TCRdb's version contains in-frame clones alone and is incomplete. The V and J calls and clone size come from that table; D and trimming were worked out from the DNA. The repertoire holds some 150,000 clones, roughly 85% seen once, with roughly 2% in the top ten. Germline trimming cut 0 bases from V and 3 bases from J; bases unmatched to any gene: 4. CDR1 MNHEY and CDR2 SMNVEV come from the germline V gene (reference sequence). This CDR3 spans 16 amino acids. These data originate in a study of cytomegalovirus exposure and HLA in healthy donors. Findings and caveats of the study: In vitro experiments confirmed that a few CMV-associated chains were specific for CMV antigens.

The source of this sequence is a man aged 40-49 years in good health and CMV-seronegative. Sequences were obtained from PBMCs. V gene TRBV27 combines with J gene TRBJ2-2, with 7 positions matching TRBD2. CDR3 nucleotide sequence: TGTGCCAGCAGTTTATCTAGCGGGTTGTACACCGGGGAGCTGTTTTTT. Amino acid sequence: CASSLSSGLYTGELFF.